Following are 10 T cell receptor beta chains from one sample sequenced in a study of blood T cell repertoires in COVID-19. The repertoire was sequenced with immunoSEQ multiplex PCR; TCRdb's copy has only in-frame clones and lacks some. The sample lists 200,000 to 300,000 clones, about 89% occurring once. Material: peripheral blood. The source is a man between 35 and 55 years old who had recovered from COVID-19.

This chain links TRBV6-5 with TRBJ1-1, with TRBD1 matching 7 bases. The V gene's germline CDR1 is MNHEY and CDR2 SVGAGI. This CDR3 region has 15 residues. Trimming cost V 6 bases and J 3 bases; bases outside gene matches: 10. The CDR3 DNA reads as TGTGCCAGCAGCCCCCCCACAGGGGAATACACTGAAGCTTTCTTT. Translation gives CASSPPTGEYTEAFF.

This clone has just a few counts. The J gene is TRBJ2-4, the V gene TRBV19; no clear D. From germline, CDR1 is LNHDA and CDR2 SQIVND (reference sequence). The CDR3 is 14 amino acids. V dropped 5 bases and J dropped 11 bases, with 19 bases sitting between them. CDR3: CASSVPHGFLVQYF. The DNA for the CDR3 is TGTGCCAGTAGTGTCCCTCATGGGTTTCTAGTTCAGTACTTC.

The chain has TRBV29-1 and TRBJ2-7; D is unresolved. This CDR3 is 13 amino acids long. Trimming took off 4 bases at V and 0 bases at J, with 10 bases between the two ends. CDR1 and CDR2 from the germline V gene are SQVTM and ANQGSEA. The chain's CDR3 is CSVAKLDSYEQYF. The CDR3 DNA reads TGCAGCGTTGCAAAGTTAGACTCCTACGAGCAGTACTTC.

In nucleotides, the CDR3 is TGTGCCAGCAGCCAGGACGGGACTAGCGGGAGGGTGGGAGAGCAGTACTTC. This encodes CASSQDGTSGRVGEQYF. The chain has TRBV4-2 and TRBJ2-7; 16 nucleotides align to TRBD2. Per the germline V gene, CDR1 is LGHNA and CDR2 is YNFKEQ. The CDR3 has 17 residues. Trimming took 3 bases from V and 7 from J; bases not matched to a gene: 9.

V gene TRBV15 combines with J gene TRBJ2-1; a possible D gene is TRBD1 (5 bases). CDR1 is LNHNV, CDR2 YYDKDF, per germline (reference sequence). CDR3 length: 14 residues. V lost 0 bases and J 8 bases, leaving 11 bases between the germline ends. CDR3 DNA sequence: TGTGCCACCAGCAGAGACAGGGCCTTGGATGAGCAGTTCTTC. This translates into CATSRDRALDEQFF.

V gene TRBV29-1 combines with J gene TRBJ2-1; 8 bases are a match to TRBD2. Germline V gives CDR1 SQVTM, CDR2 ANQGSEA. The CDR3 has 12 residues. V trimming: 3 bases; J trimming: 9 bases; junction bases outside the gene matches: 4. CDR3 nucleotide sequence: TGCAGCGTTGACGGCGGGGGGTCTGAGCAGTTCTTC. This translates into CSVDGGGSEQFF.

CDR3 amino acids: CASSPGVGPQHF. The CDR3 nucleotides are TGTGCCAGCAGCCCGGGGGTGGGGCCCCAGCATTTT. The chain uses TRBV7-9 and TRBJ1-5; perhaps TRBD1 as D (5 bases). This CDR3 contains 12 residues. Germline assignment: CDR1 SEHNR and CDR2 FQNEAQ (reference sequence). With 5 bases removed from V and 9 bases from J, the gap between germline ends came to 11 bases.

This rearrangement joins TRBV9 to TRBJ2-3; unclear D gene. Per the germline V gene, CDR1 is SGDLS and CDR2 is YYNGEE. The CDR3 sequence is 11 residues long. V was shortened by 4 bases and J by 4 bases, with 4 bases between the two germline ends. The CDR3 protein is CASSSSDTQYF. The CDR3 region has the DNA TGTGCCAGCAGCTCCTCAGATACGCAGTATTTT.

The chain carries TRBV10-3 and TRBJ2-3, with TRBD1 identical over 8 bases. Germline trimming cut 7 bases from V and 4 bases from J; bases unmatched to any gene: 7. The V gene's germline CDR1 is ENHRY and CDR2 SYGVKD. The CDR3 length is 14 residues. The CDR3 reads CAITSGQGADTQYF. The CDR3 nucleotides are TGTGCCATCACTTCCGGACAGGGTGCAGATACGCAGTATTTT.

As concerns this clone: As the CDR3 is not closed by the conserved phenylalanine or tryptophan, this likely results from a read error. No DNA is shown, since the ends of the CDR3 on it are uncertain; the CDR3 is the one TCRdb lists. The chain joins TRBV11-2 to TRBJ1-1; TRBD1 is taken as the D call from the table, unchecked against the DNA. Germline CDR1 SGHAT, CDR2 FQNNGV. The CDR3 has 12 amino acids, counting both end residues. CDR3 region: CASSLGTGAQAL.